Listed below are T cell receptor beta chains from one sample, sequenced in a study of post-analysis software for immune sequencing data. TCRdb fed the PCR reads into MiXCR, producing one record per CDR3 protein. The sample lists approximately 730,000 distinct CDR3 sequences; 46% were seen once. The sample consisted of blood. These TCRs come from a girl aged 5 to 17 with multiple sclerosis. Each CDR3 is given with its conserved first and last residue. D genes are given only for firm matches. Clone sizes are given selectively: once, few, many, or a class where the clone is expanded.

NA	NA	TRBV3-1	TRBJ2-7	TGTGCCAGCAGCCTTACCAACGGGATCCTCCACGAGCAGTACTTC	CASSLTNGILHEQYF
TRBD2	few	TRBV2	TRBJ2-3	TGTACCAGTGACCTAGCGGGCACAGATACGCAGTATTTT	CTSDLAGTDTQYF
TRBD2	few	TRBV5-1	TRBJ2-1	TGCGCCAGCAGATCGAACCGCGGGGGTACGAATACCAATCAGTTCTTC	CASRSNRGGTNTNQFF
NA	NA	TRBV20-1	TRBJ2-1	TGCAGTGCTAGAGTAGGGACAATGGGGTACAATGAGCAGTTCTTC	CSARVGTMGYNEQFF
NA	NA	TRBV13	TRBJ1-1	TGTGCCAGCAGCTATACTCTTGGGACCCCAAGGGACACTGAAGCTTTCTTT	CASSYTLGTPRDTEAFF
TRBD1	NA	TRBV12-3/TRBV12-4	TRBJ1-2	TGTGCCAGCAGTTTAAGTGGAGGGGGCGTAAAGGGCTACACCTTC	CASSLSGGGVKGYTF
NA	NA	TRBV29-1	TRBJ2-7	TGCAGCGTTGAAGATATGGGGGAGGAAGGCTCCTACGAGCAGTACTTC	CSVEDMGEEGSYEQYF
TRBD2	NA	TRBV4-3	TRBJ2-3	TGCGCCAGCAGCCAAGACCGCGGGAGGGCAGATACGCAGTATTTT	CASSQDRGRADTQYF
TRBD2	few	TRBV6-1	TRBJ2-1	TGTGCCAGCAGAGGGTTCGGACTAGCGGGAGATGAGCAGTTCTTC	CASRGFGLAGDEQFF
NA	NA	TRBV24-1	TRBJ2-7	TGTGCCACCAGTGAGAGGAGAGGGGCCGCAATCCCCTACGAGCAGTACTTC	CATSERRGAAIPYEQYF
TRBD1	NA	TRBV20-1	TRBJ1-4	TGCAGTGCCAGTGTACCGGGACAGGCTAATGAAAAACTGTTTTTT	CSASVPGQANEKLFF
NA	few	TRBV12-3/TRBV12-4	TRBJ2-3	TGTGCCAGCAGTGAACCAACAGATACGCAGTATTTT	CASSEPTDTQYF
TRBD1	few	TRBV12-3/TRBV12-4	TRBJ1-2	TGTGCCAGCAGCTTAGGGGACAGGGGTTATGGCTACACCTTC	CASSLGDRGYGYTF
TRBD2	NA	TRBV20-1	TRBJ2-5	TGCAGTGCCAACCTAGCGGCACAAGAGACCCAGTACTTC	CSANLAAQETQYF
NA	NA	TRBV3-1	TRBJ2-5	TGTGCCAGCAGCCAAGATGTCGCAGGAGACCAAGAGACCCAGTACTTC	CASSQDVAGDQETQYF
TRBD2	NA	TRBV20-1	TRBJ2-5	TGCAGTGCTAGAAGGCCTCTAGCGGGAGGGCCTTCAGAGACCCAGTACTTC	CSARRPLAGGPSETQYF
TRBD1	few	TRBV6-6	TRBJ2-4	TGTGCCAGCGGGGTAGGGGTACTTAACAGGGGGAACATTCAGTACTTC	CASGVGVLNRGNIQYF
TRBD2	few	TRBV12-5	TRBJ2-7	TGTGCTAGTGGTTTTAGCGGGAGAATCTACGAGCAGTACTTC	CASGFSGRIYEQYF